This T cell receptor (beta chain) was found in a study of response to subunit inactivated influenza vaccine. This clonotype was detected many times. Its antigen is unidentified. Study-wide results and caveats: Authors suggested each seasonal influenza vaccination recruits few new T cells.

TCRdb itself ran the RT-PCR reads through MiXCR, one entry per CDR3 protein. The sample lists a few hundred thousand distinct CDR3 sequences, less than 15% occurring once. Germline-derived CDR1 and CDR2 are MDHEN and SYDVKM. This CDR3 region has 15 residues. V was pared by 7 bases and J by 6 bases, with 19 bases between. The clonotype was recovered from a man over 45 who received an inactivated influenza vaccine. The V and J genes are TRBV28 and TRBJ1-5, with a tentative D call TRBD1 (6 bases). Here the sequenced sample was PBMCs from blood, taken about 11 days after vaccination. CDR3 loop: CASIPLGGAGQPQHF. The CDR3, as DNA: TGTGCCAGCATCCCCTTGGGGGGCGCGGGTCAGCCCCAGCATTTT.